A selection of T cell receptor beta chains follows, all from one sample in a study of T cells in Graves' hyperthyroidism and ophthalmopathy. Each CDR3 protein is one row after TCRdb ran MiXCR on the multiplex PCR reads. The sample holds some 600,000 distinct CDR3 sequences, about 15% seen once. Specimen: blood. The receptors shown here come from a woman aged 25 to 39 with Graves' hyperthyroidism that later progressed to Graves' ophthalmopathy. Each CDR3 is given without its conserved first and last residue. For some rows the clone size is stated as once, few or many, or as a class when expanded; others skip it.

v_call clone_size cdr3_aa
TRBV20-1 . SASTSGVTYEQY
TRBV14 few ASSQGLSMSSYNSPLH
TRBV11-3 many ASSHQTSGTYEQY
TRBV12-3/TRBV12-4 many ASSFEAF
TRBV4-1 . ASSQVAGWGTGELF
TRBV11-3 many ASSLARSREQY
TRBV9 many ASSVAGGTQY
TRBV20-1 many SARGDSDGYT
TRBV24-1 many ATLGGAGETQY
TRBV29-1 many SVEDRIGGDYGYT
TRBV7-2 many ASSLADMTWGNQPQH
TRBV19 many ASSMGPAGGYKNIQY
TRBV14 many ASSQGAGLDEQY
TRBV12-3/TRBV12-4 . ASNSRGTTSPYEQY
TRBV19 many ASSINRGVNTEAF
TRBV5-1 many ASRGIGQGFTGYT
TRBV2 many ASRGTGGYT
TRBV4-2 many ASSQPTGSYGYT
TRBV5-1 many ASSLDGTDTQY
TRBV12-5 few ASALQFLGQPQH
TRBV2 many ASTMGQGNQPQH
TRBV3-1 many ASSPHPGGNEQF
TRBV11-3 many ASSLDLRLAHYNEQF
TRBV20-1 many SAASGTTEY
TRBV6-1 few ASGDPGEKLF
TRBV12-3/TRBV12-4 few ASSSVGLARTTGELF
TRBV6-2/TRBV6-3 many ASGLAGPNEQF
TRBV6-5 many ASSYSYNQPQH
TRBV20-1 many SARAPERGGEQY
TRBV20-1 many SADTGEVAKNIQY
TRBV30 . AWNRDSNQPQH
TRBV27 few ASSFRGTGQPQH
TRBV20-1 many SAKPTGAHTEAF
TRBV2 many ASNRASGSYEQY
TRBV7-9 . ASSLIGQGDYGYT
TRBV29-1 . SASTENIQY